Listed here are 13 T cell receptor beta chains from one sample, sequenced in a study of blood T cell repertoires in COVID-19 (dated by TCRdb to about 2020). To prepare the library, the immunoSEQ multiplex PCR assay was applied. The table comes from immuneACCESS by way of TCRdb, which keeps in-frame sequences with V and J called. Part of the clones is missing from these tables; in studies checked, under half for an unresolved V gene and the rest for unknown reasons. For this sample there are hundreds of thousands of clones; 70% to 90% appear just once. The ten largest account for approximately 8.3% of the sample. Sequencing was done on a sample of PBMCs or T cells enriched from blood (not recorded which). Every receptor here comes from a woman in her fifties or sixties who had recovered from COVID-19.

The chain joins TRBV2 to TRBJ1-5, with D possibly being TRBD1 (6 bases). CDR3 length equals 13 residues. Trimming pared 6 bases from V and 7 bases from J, leaving 13 bases between. Germline V gene sequence: CDR1 SNHLY, CDR2 FYNNEI. The CDR3 nucleotides read TGTGCCAGCAGACAGGGAGTGCGACAGCCCCAGCATTTT. Translated, it gives CASRQGVRQPQHF.

The chain links TRBV6-2 or TRBV6-3 to TRBJ2-7, with 10 bases lining up with TRBD2. V lost 0 bases and J lost 2; bases outside the gene matches: 4. Per germline, CDR1 MNHEY and CDR2 SVGEGT. The CDR3 runs 16 residues. CDR3 loop: CASSYSLAGDPYEQYF. The CDR3 DNA is TGTGCCAGCAGTTACTCGCTAGCGGGGGACCCCTACGAGCAGTACTTC.

Only one count was recorded for this clone. The chain employs TRBV2 and TRBJ1-6, with 10 bases aligning to TRBD1. Germline CDR1 SNHLY, CDR2 FYNNEI. V lost 6 bases and J lost 8; bases outside the gene matches: 4. The CDR3 sequence is 14 residues long. DNA of the CDR3: TGTGCCAGCAGAACCGGGACAGGGGATTCACCCCTCCACTTT. This gives the protein CASRTGTGDSPLHF. The entire variable domain, with the rest obtained from reference TRBV2 and TRBJ1-6, is as follows: EPEVTQTPSHQVTQMGQEVILRCVPISNHLYFYWYRQILGQKVEFLVSFYNNEISEKSEIFDDQFSVERPDGSNFTLKIRSTKLEDSAMYFCASRTGTGDSPLHFGNGTRLTVT.

The genes are TRBV11-3 and TRBJ2-3; D is perhaps TRBD2 (6 bases). The CDR3 extends over 14 amino acids. Trimming shortened V by 3 bases and J by 0 bases, and 7 bases separated the two germline ends. Germline assignment: CDR1 SGHNT and CDR2 YENEEA. CDR3 loop: CASSLGGSTDTQYF. CDR3 coding DNA: TGTGCCAGCAGCTTGGGGGGAAGCACAGATACGCAGTATTTT.

The gene calls are TRBV6-5 and TRBJ1-4; weak D call: TRBD1 (5 bases). V dropped 3 bases and J dropped 7 bases, with 12 bases sitting between them. Germline V gene lookup returns CDR1 MNHEY and CDR2 SVGAGI. CDR3 length: 14 amino acids. The CDR3 is CASSYRQGLEKLFF. The DNA for the CDR3 is TGTGCCAGCAGTTATCGGCAGGGCCTTGAAAAACTGTTTTTT.

The chain employs TRBV30 and TRBJ2-5, with 7 nucleotides matching TRBD2. The V gene's germline CDR1 is GTSNPN and CDR2 SVGIG (reference sequence). V shed 5 bases, J shed 2 bases, and the junction held 5 bases outside the gene matches. The CDR3 is 13 residues long. In DNA, the CDR3 is TGTGCCTGGTCGGGAGGACTACAAGAGACCCAGTACTTC. Translation: CAWSGGLQETQYF.

The rearrangement links TRBV5-1 to TRBJ1-1; D ambiguous. Trimming removed 7 bases at V and 11 bases at J, with 27 bases between. The CDR3 covers 15 residues. From germline, CDR1 is SGHRS and CDR2 YFSETQ. The CDR3: CASYPGTTRGAQAFF. The CDR3 nucleotides read TGCGCCAGCTATCCCGGTACGACGCGGGGAGCCCAGGCTTTCTTT.

This chain links TRBV28 with TRBJ1-2, with D uncertain. Germline V gene data show CDR1 as MDHEN and CDR2 as SYDVKM. The CDR3 is 12 residues long. V shed 6 bases and J shed 8 bases, with 13 bases lying between them. Here the CDR3 DNA reads TGTGCCAGCAGCTCGGAGAGAGGAGGCTACACCTTC. Protein sequence: CASSSERGGYTF.

This chain uses TRBV3-1 (or the pseudogene TRBV3-2) with TRBJ2-2; 10 bases fit TRBD2. The V segment lost 2 bases and the J segment 13 bases; nucleotides outside the gene matches: 4. The CDR3 runs to 13 residues. Germline values: CDR1 LGHDT, CDR2 YNNKEL (reference sequence). The CDR3 coding sequence is TGTGCCAGCAGCCAACAGCGGGGGGGGTTGCTGTTTTTT. Its translation is CASSQQRGGLLFF.

V and J are TRBV6-5 and TRBJ2-1; maybe TRBD1 (5 bases). V was shortened by 6 bases and J by 7 bases, with 10 bases between the two germline ends. CDR1 is MNHEY and CDR2 is SVGAGI in the germline V gene. There are 12 residues in the CDR3. This CDR3 reads CASRGLRNEQFF. DNA of the CDR3: TGTGCCAGCAGGGGGCTGAGGAATGAGCAGTTCTTC.

This rearrangement joins TRBV5-4 to TRBJ2-1, with 7 bases matching TRBD2. From germline, CDR1 is SGHNT and CDR2 YYREEE (reference sequence). This CDR3 is 15 amino acids long. J gave up 4 bases and V 4 bases, and 8 bases lay outside the gene matches. CDR3 loop: CASSPSGGAYNEQFF. In DNA form, the CDR3 reads TGTGCCAGCAGCCCGTCGGGGGGAGCTTACAATGAGCAGTTCTTC. Looking up the rest from reference TRBV5-4 and TRBJ2-1 gives the full variable domain: ETGVTQSPTHLIKTRGQQVTLRCSSQSGHNTVSWYQQALGQGPQFIFQYYREEENGRGNFPPRFSGLQFPNYSSELNVNALELDDSALYLCASSPSGGAYNEQFFGPGTRLTVL.

V gene TRBV2 combines with J gene TRBJ1-2; no clear D. Germline V lookup: CDR1 SNHLY, CDR2 FYNNEI. This CDR3 is 13 amino acids long. Trimming took 7 bases from V and 5 from J, leaving 14 bases between them. CDR3 loop: CASKTLSEYGYTF. The CDR3 nucleotides are TGTGCCAGCAAGACCCTGAGCGAGTATGGCTACACCTTC.

The chain joins TRBV23-1 to TRBJ2-1; D is unresolved. TRBV23-1 is recorded as an ORF, its role being uncertain. V was pared by 0 bases and J by 0 bases, with 9 bases between. This CDR3 contains 16 residues. CDR3: CASSQSPTSSYNEQFF. CDR3 sequence (DNA): TGCGCCAGCAGTCAATCACCCACGAGCTCCTACAATGAGCAGTTCTTC.